These 31 T cell receptor beta chains were sequenced from one sample in a study of blood T cell repertoires in COVID-19 (TCRdb year 2020). The library was built by means of the immunoSEQ multiplex PCR assay. TCRdb retrieved this table from immuneACCESS and kept in-frame rearrangements only. Not all clones are present; in checked studies, unresolved V genes account for under half, and no reason is known for the remainder. The sample table holds about 160,000 clones, of which around 92% were seen once. The ten biggest clones cover more than 4.5% of the sample. Specimen: peripheral blood. These receptors all come from a man in his thirties or forties with COVID-19, enrolled during active disease.

The chain employs TRBV4-2 and TRBJ2-3; possibly TRBD1 for D (6 bases). Germline lookup yields CDR1 LGHNA and CDR2 YNFKEQ. Trimming removed 0 bases at V and 4 bases at J, with 23 bases between. The CDR3 sequence is 19 residues long. Written as DNA, the CDR3 is TGTGCCAGCAGCCAAGAGGGGTCCCAAGGGGGACATTGGTCAGATACGCAGTATTTT. The encoded protein is CASSQEGSQGGHWSDTQYF.

As regards this clone: The same CDR3 can be traced to other DNA sequences in this sample. This rearrangement joins TRBV28 to TRBJ1-1; D gene unclear. V dropped 5 bases and J dropped 0 bases, with 7 bases sitting between them. CDR3 size: 13 residues. CDR1 and CDR2 (germline): MDHEN, SYDVKM. CDR3 protein: CASSLTVNTEAFF. The DNA for the CDR3 is TGTGCCAGCAGTCTAACCGTGAACACTGAAGCTTTCTTT.

The V gene is TRBV6-5, the J gene TRBJ1-2; maybe TRBD1 (5 bases). This CDR3 contains 14 residues. The germline V and J ends were trimmed by 0 bases and 8 bases, with 13 bases remaining between them. The germline V gene encodes CDR1 MNHEY and CDR2 SVGAGI. The CDR3 DNA reads TGTGCCAGCAGTTACTCGAGCAGGGCACGAGGCTACACCTTC. Translated, it gives CASSYSSRARGYTF.

The CDR3 coding sequence is TGTGCCATCAGTAACCAGGGGACAGGGGTTCTTTCACCCCTCCACTTT. The encoded protein is CAISNQGTGVLSPLHF. V is TRBV10-3 and J is TRBJ1-6, with TRBD1 matching over 10 bases. Germline V gene lookup returns CDR1 ENHRY and CDR2 SYGVKD. The CDR3 is 16 amino acids. V trimming: 5 bases; J trimming: 9 bases; junction bases outside the gene matches: 10.

The J gene is TRBJ1-2, the V gene TRBV7-9; 9 bases match TRBD1. V lost 1 base and J lost 4; bases outside the gene matches: 4. The CDR3 sequence is 15 residues long. CDR1 is SEHNR, CDR2 FQNEAQ, per germline (reference sequence). The CDR3 is CASSLVRTGVYGYTF. For the CDR3, the DNA is TGTGCCAGCAGCTTAGTTCGGACAGGGGTCTATGGCTACACCTTC.

V gene TRBV19 combines with J gene TRBJ1-1; 10 nucleotides match TRBD1. The germline V gene encodes CDR1 LNHDA and CDR2 SQIVND (reference sequence). The V segment lost 6 bases and the J segment 8 bases; nucleotides outside the gene matches: 9. This CDR3 is 14 amino acids long. In DNA form, the CDR3 reads TGTGCCAGTAGATGGGACAGGGGTCAAGGGGAAGCTTTCTTT. This encodes CASRWDRGQGEAFF.

The chain employs TRBV12-3 or TRBV12-4 and TRBJ2-1; D ambiguous. V lost 6 bases, J lost 8 bases, and 8 bases lay in between. The CDR3 totals 11 residues. The CDR3 region is CASSPFDEQFF. CDR3 coding DNA: TGTGCCAGCAGCCCGTTTGATGAGCAGTTCTTC.

The chain is built from TRBV7-2 and TRBJ1-4; 7 positions agree with TRBD1. Germline CDR1 and CDR2: SGHTA and FQGNSA. V gave up 0 bases and J gave up 8 bases; unmatched junction bases: 6. The CDR3 totals 15 residues. The CDR3 region is CASSLARLQGEKLFF. DNA of the CDR3: TGTGCCAGCAGCTTAGCCCGCCTACAGGGGGAAAAACTGTTTTTT.

CDR3 DNA: TGTGCCAGCAGCCCCTACCATCCGGACAGTCGAGCTAACTATGGCTACACCTTC. Protein: CASSPYHPDSRANYGYTF. The gene calls are TRBV3-1 (or the pseudogene TRBV3-2) and TRBJ1-2; a possible D gene is TRBD1 (6 bases). Germline V gene sequence: CDR1 LGHDT, CDR2 YNNKEL (reference sequence). This CDR3 has 18 residues. The V end lost 4 bases, the J end lost 0 bases, and 21 bases lay between the germline ends.

V usage is TRBV27 and J usage is TRBJ2-3, with D tentatively TRBD2 (6 bases). V was trimmed by 6 bases and J by 3 bases, leaving 19 bases between them. CDR1 and CDR2 from the germline V gene are MNHEY and SMNVEV (reference sequence). CDR3 length equals 16 residues. Here the CDR3 reads CASRVEGDYRTDTQYF. Written as DNA, the CDR3 is TGTGCCAGCAGGGTGGAGGGAGATTATAGGACAGATACGCAGTATTTT.

The table lists this clone with a few counts. Additional DNA sequences in this sample encode the identical CDR3. The chain uses TRBV18 and TRBJ1-4; 9 bases fit TRBD1. Germline V gene lookup returns CDR1 KGHSH and CDR2 LQKENI. The CDR3 length is 14 residues. V lost 2 bases and J lost 6; bases outside the gene matches: 1. CDR3 bases: TGTGCCAGCTCACCAAGGACAGGGGATGAAAAACTGTTTTTT. Translated, it gives CASSPRTGDEKLFF.

The V call is TRBV2, the J call TRBJ1-5; D possibly corresponds to TRBD1 (5 bases). The CDR3 is 15 residues long. Trimming removed 5 bases at V and 0 bases at J, with 11 bases between. CDR1 and CDR2 (germline): SNHLY, FYNNEI. CDR3 nucleotide sequence: TGTGCCAGCAGTTCCGGACACCCTAGCAATCAGCCCCAGCATTTT. Its protein product is CASSSGHPSNQPQHF.

This sequence joins TRBV19 and TRBJ1-1; D possibly corresponds to TRBD1 (5 bases). Per germline, CDR1 LNHDA and CDR2 SQIVND (reference sequence). The ends were cut back, 5 bases at V and 0 bases at J, with 10 bases in the middle. This CDR3 spans 14 amino acids. The CDR3 nucleotides read TGTGCCAGTAGTGTGAGACAGATGAACACTGAAGCTTTCTTT. It specifies CASSVRQMNTEAFF. Full variable domain (remainder filled in from reference TRBV19 and TRBJ1-1): DGGITQSPKYLFRKEGQNVTLSCEQNLNHDAMYWYRQDPGQGLRLIYYSQIVNDFQKGDIAEGYSVSREKKESFPLTVTSAQKNPTAFYLCASSVRQMNTEAFFGQGTRLTVV.

In this sample, this clone turned up once. The rearrangement links TRBV5-1 to TRBJ1-1, with 7 bases identical to TRBD1. This CDR3 has 14 amino acids. V gave up 4 bases and J gave up 5 bases; unmatched junction bases: 8. Per the germline V gene, CDR1 is SGHRS and CDR2 is YFSETQ. The CDR3 region is CASSQQGLGTEAFF. Here the CDR3 DNA reads TGCGCCAGCAGCCAACAGGGGTTGGGGACTGAAGCTTTCTTT.

The CDR3 coding sequence is TGTGCCAGCAGCCAAGACGTCCCGGGACAAGAGGGGGATGAAAAACTGTTTTTT. Translating gives CASSQDVPGQEGDEKLFF. The chain carries TRBV14 and TRBJ1-4, with D possibly matching TRBD1 (6 bases). Germline lookup yields CDR1 SGHDN and CDR2 FVKESK. This CDR3 comprises 18 residues. V gave up 0 bases and J gave up 6 bases, with 20 bases separating them. Full variable domain (remainder filled in from reference TRBV14 and TRBJ1-4): EAGVTQFPSHSVIEKGQTVTLRCDPISGHDNLYWYRRVMGKEIKFLLHFVKESKQDESGMPNNRFLAERTGGTYSTLKVQPAELEDSGVYFCASSQDVPGQEGDEKLFFGSGTQLSVL.

This clone was picked up one time. The chain has TRBV24-1 and TRBJ2-1; 8 bases are shared with TRBD1. With V trimmed by 3 bases and J by 6 bases, 12 bases remained unmatched. Germline V gives CDR1 KGHDR, CDR2 SFDVKD. There are 17 residues in the CDR3. CDR3 amino acids: CATSDAPRQGLVNEQFF. The CDR3 region has the DNA TGTGCCACCAGTGATGCTCCGCGACAGGGGCTCGTCAATGAGCAGTTCTTC.

The chain is built from TRBV4-1 and TRBJ2-3, with no clear D. Trimming cost V 1 base and J 6 bases, with 17 bases left between them. Looked up from germline, CDR1 is MGHRA and CDR2 is YSYEKL. CDR3 length: 16 residues. CDR3 amino acids: CASSQGRARRRDTQYF. The CDR3 bases are TGCGCCAGCAGCCAAGGGCGAGCTCGGAGAAGGGATACGCAGTATTTT.

CDR3 in amino acids: CASSGASSGNTIYF. DNA of the CDR3: TGTGCCAGCAGCGGGGCTTCCTCTGGAAACACCATATATTTT. The chain couples TRBV9 to TRBJ1-3; D is uncertain. V lost 3 bases and J lost 0, with 7 bases in between. CDR1 and CDR2 from the germline V gene are SGDLS and YYNGEE. The CDR3 has 14 amino acids.

This clone was recorded once. The V call is TRBV7-2, the J call TRBJ2-2, with D maybe TRBD1 (6 bases). CDR1 SGHTA and CDR2 FQGNSA come from the germline V gene. The CDR3 sequence is 16 residues long. Trimming removed 4 bases at V and 4 bases at J, with 16 bases between. The CDR3 DNA is TGTGCCAGCAGCTCCCCAGGAAGAGGGGGCACCGGGGAGCTGTTTTTT. Amino acids: CASSSPGRGGTGELFF.

The chain couples TRBV12-5 to TRBJ1-1, with 10 bases matching TRBD1. This CDR3 has 15 residues. Trimming removed 11 bases from V and 3 bases from J; junction bases left unmatched: 12. Per the germline V gene, CDR1 is LGHNT and CDR2 is FRNRAP. CDR3 sequence: CASLGQGRVDTEAFF. The CDR3 DNA follows: TGTGCTTCGCTGGGACAGGGGAGGGTAGACACTGAAGCTTTCTTT.

The V call is TRBV30, the J call TRBJ2-1, with 7 bases that match TRBD2. Germline loops: CDR1 GTSNPN, CDR2 SVGIG (reference sequence). J was trimmed by 13 bases and V by 0 bases; bases with no gene match: 6. The CDR3 length is 12 residues. The CDR3 here is CAWSVPLASQFF. In DNA, the CDR3 is TGTGCCTGGAGTGTACCACTAGCGTCTCAGTTCTTC.

The chain joins TRBV11-2 to TRBJ2-7; 9 nucleotides line up with TRBD2. CDR1 and CDR2 from the germline V gene are SGHAT and FQNNGV. The CDR3 extends over 15 amino acids. V dropped 1 base and J dropped 4; count of bases not matched to a gene: 5. The CDR3 protein is CASSLAVTSGYEQYF. DNA for the CDR3: TGTGCCAGCAGCTTAGCGGTGACTAGCGGTTACGAGCAGTACTTC.

The J gene is TRBJ2-1, the V gene TRBV2; TRBD2 agrees at 10 bases. Germline CDR1 is SNHLY and CDR2 is FYNNEI. CDR3 size: 13 residues. With 10 bases clipped from V and 5 bases from J, the junction kept 5 bases outside the gene matches. In nucleotides, the CDR3 is TGTGCCACCCAACTAGCGGGGAACAATGAGCAGTTCTTC. This encodes CATQLAGNNEQFF.

This chain connects TRBV13 to TRBJ1-2; the D gene is possibly TRBD1 (5 bases). The CDR3 sequence is 12 residues long. The V end lost 5 bases, the J end lost 4 bases, and 8 bases lay between the germline ends. Germline V lookup: CDR1 PRHDT, CDR2 FYEKMQ (reference sequence). The CDR3 is CASSKGFYGYTF. CDR3 DNA: TGTGCCAGCAGCAAGGGGTTCTATGGCTACACCTTC.

This clone was found a few times. The chain joins TRBV27 to TRBJ1-5; D perhaps matches TRBD1 (5 bases). There are 14 residues in the CDR3. V lost 5 bases and J lost 0, with 8 bases in between. Germline V gene lookup returns CDR1 MNHEY and CDR2 SMNVEV (reference sequence). The CDR3: CASSDRYSNQPQHF. CDR3 coding DNA: TGTGCCAGCAGTGACAGATATAGCAATCAGCCCCAGCATTTT.

J is TRBJ1-5 and V is TRBV19; D is possibly TRBD1 (5 bases). The germline V gene encodes CDR1 LNHDA and CDR2 SQIVND (reference sequence). This CDR3 spans 15 amino acids. The ends were cut back, 2 bases at V and 4 bases at J, with 12 bases in the middle. This chain's CDR3 is CASSILGQVNQPQHF. CDR3 sequence (DNA): TGTGCCAGTAGTATATTGGGGCAAGTGAATCAGCCCCAGCATTTT.

This sequence joins TRBV9 and TRBJ2-1; a possible D gene is TRBD2 (5 bases). V lost 4 bases and J 9 bases, leaving 20 bases between the germline ends. The CDR3 has 15 amino acids. Per the germline V gene, CDR1 is SGDLS and CDR2 is YYNGEE. Written as DNA, the CDR3 is TGTGCCAGCAGCCTCGGGTCCTCTCCCGGGGTTGAGCAGTTCTTC. It yields the protein CASSLGSSPGVEQFF. Combining the CDR3 with reference TRBV9 and TRBJ2-1 gives the whole variable domain DSGVTQTPKHLITATGQRVTLRCSPRSGDLSVYWYQQSLDQGLQFLIQYYNGEERAKGNILERFSAQQFPDLHSELNLSSLELGDSALYFCASSLGSSPGVEQFFGPGTRLTVL.

The V gene is TRBV9, the J gene TRBJ2-5; 7 nucleotides match TRBD1. The CDR3 sequence is 16 residues long. CDR1 is SGDLS and CDR2 is YYNGEE in the germline V gene. With V trimmed by 4 bases and J by 5 bases, 14 bases remained unmatched. CDR3 nucleotides: TGTGCCAGCAGCTCGAACGGCAGGGGGAATATCGAGACCCAGTACTTC. This translates into CASSSNGRGNIETQYF.

V and J are TRBV4-2 and TRBJ1-2; weak D call: TRBD1 (6 bases). V lost 0 bases to trimming and J lost 5 bases, with 16 bases between them. In germline, CDR1 is LGHNA, CDR2 YNFKEQ. This CDR3 has 16 residues. CDR3 protein: CASSQERGQETYGYTF. Written as DNA, the CDR3 is TGTGCCAGCAGCCAAGAGAGGGGACAAGAAACTTATGGCTACACCTTC.

V gene TRBV11-2 combines with J gene TRBJ1-2, with TRBD1 as a possible D gene (6 bases). Germline V CDR1 and CDR2: SGHAT, FQNNGV. The CDR3 contains 16 residues. V was clipped by 6 bases and J by 4 bases, with 21 bases between them. The DNA of the CDR3 is TGTGCCAGCAGTCCAATTAGGGCTTGGACAGCCTATGGCTACACCTTC. Its translation: CASSPIRAWTAYGYTF.

V usage is TRBV10-3 and J usage is TRBJ2-2, with 7 nucleotides matching TRBD1. This CDR3 has 15 amino acids. In germline, CDR1 is ENHRY, CDR2 SYGVKD. With V trimmed by 4 bases and J by 1 base, 3 bases remained unmatched. The CDR3 spells CAISGRGQNTGELFF. CDR3 sequence (DNA): TGTGCCATCAGTGGTAGGGGGCAGAACACCGGGGAGCTGTTTTTT.